This section outlines one T cell receptor beta chain sequence together with its context. No antigen is known for it. A much larger clonotype is one base distant, so this may be a read error. The data derive from a study of breast tumors, draining lymph nodes, adjacent tissues. Notes on the study in general: That most tumor T cells come from lymph nodes remained unproven. Luminal-like breast cancer showed significantly greater tumor-nontumor repertoire similarity than basal-like breast cancer did. Most tumor T cells seemingly derive from lymph node, then expand in tumor. Tumor repertoires ranked between lymph nodes and nontumor tissue in diversity, with V and J gene preferences.

The CDR3 length is 15 residues. The germline V and J ends were trimmed by 5 bases and 4 bases, with 13 bases remaining between them. In germline, CDR1 is KGHDR, CDR2 SFDVKD. TCRdb independently ran MiXCR on the multiplex PCR reads; one entry per CDR3 protein. The sample holds some 100,000 distinct CDR3 sequences; 21% are singletons and the top ten take roughly 1.2%. Samples came from axillary lymph nodes draining the breast cancer. Sequenced: axillary lymph node tissue. This sequence originates from a female donor with breast cancer. Some clones in this sample may be carry-over from other donors' samples. The gene calls are TRBV24-1 and TRBJ1-4; D is unresolved. DNA for the CDR3: TGTGCCACCAGTGCTTCCCAGATTCTTAATGAAAAACTGTTTTTT. Residues: CATSASQILNEKLFF.